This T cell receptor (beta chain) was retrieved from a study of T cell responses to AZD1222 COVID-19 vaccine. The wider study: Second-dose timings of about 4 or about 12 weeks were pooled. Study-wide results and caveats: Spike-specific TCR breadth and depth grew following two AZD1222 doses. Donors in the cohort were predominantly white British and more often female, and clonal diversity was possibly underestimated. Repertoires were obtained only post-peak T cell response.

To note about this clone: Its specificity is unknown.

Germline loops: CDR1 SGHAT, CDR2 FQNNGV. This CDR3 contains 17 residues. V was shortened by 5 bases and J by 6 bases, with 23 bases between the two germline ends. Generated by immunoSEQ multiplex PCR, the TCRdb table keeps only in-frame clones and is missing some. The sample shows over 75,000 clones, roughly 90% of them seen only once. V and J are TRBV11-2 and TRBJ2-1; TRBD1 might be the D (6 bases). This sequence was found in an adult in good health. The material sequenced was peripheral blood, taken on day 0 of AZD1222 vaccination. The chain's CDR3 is CASSLLRTDLFPNEQFF. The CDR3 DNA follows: TGTGCCAGCAGCCTCCTGAGGACAGACTTGTTTCCCAATGAGCAGTTCTTC.